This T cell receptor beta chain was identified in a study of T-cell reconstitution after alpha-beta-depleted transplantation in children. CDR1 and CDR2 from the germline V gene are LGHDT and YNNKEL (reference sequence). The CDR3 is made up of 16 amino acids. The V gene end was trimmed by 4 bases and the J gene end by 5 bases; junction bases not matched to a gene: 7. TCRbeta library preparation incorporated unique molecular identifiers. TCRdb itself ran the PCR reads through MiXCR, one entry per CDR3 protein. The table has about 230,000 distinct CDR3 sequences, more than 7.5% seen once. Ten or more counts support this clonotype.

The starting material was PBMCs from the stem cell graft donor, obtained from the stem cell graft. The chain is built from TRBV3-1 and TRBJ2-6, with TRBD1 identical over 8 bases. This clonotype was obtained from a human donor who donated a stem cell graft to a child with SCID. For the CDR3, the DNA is TGTGCCAGCAGCCTCTTTGACAGGGGTAGGGCCAACGTCCTGACTTTC. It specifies CASSLFDRGRANVLTF.